This entry concerns a single T cell receptor (beta chain). This sample is drawn from a study of blood T cell repertoires in COVID-19. Study overall: Some COVID-19 samples were acute and others convalescent; all came from the United States, Italy and Spain. PBMCs, B-cell-depleted T cells, or T cells were the source of the cDNA or gDNA that made up the material.

Per the original methods: Reference gene primers were amplified, and this amplification served to estimate nucleated cell counts. This table comes from immunoSEQ multiplex PCR, and its TCRdb copy is limited to in-frame clones, with some not included. The V and J calls and clone size come from that table; D and trimming were worked out from the DNA. The sample consists of about 160,000 clones, more than 70% of them appearing once. Germline lookup yields CDR1 LNHDA and CDR2 SQIVND (reference sequence). The length of the CDR3 is 15 residues. Deletions cut 5 bases from V and 0 bases from J, with 11 bases between.

Specimen: peripheral blood. V gene TRBV19 combines with J gene TRBJ2-1, with a weak D call TRBD2 (5 bases). The source of this sequence is a young man with active or convalescent COVID-19. CDR3 sequence reads: CASSYSGSSYNEQFF. The CDR3 nucleotides are TGTGCCAGTAGTTACAGCGGCTCCTCCTACAATGAGCAGTTCTTC.